These 14 T cell receptor beta chains share one sample of origin, sequenced in a study of human T cells and chemical hapten exposure. MiXCR, run by TCRdb on the 5' RACE reads, gives a single entry per CDR3 protein. The data show about 140,000 distinct CDR3 sequences, around 4.4% seen once. The study extracted total RNA from unfractionated whole blood. Receptors were obtained from a female donor in good health.

The sample holds a few counts of this clonotype. The J gene is TRBJ1-1, the V gene TRBV6-2 or TRBV6-3; no reliable D call. CDR1 MNHEY and CDR2 SVGEGT come from the germline V gene. The germline V and J ends were trimmed by 4 bases and 6 bases, with 21 bases remaining between them. The CDR3 has 16 amino acids. CDR3 in amino acids: CASSSIGGYERPEAFF. The CDR3 nucleotides are TGTGCCAGCAGTTCAATCGGTGGATATGAAAGACCTGAAGCTTTCTTT.

This clonotype was seen at least ten times. CDR3 sequence: CASAPRVGAEAFF. The CDR3, as DNA: TGTGCTAGTGCCCCGAGGGTAGGGGCTGAAGCTTTCTTT. This chain links TRBV12-5 with TRBJ1-1; D is perhaps TRBD1 (5 bases). CDR3 length: 13 amino acids. Trimming stripped 7 bases from V and 6 bases from J, with 15 bases between. CDR1 is LGHNT and CDR2 is FRNRAP in the germline V gene.

The V gene is TRBV7-6, the J gene TRBJ1-4; 7 bases agree with TRBD1. Per the germline V gene, CDR1 is SGHVS and CDR2 is FNYEAQ. V lost 1 base, J lost 5 bases, and 4 bases stayed unmatched. The length of the CDR3 is 15 residues. The CDR3 reads CASSLGGTANEKLFF. The CDR3 nucleotides are TGTGCCAGCAGCTTAGGAGGGACAGCGAATGAAAAACTGTTTTTT.

There are many counts of this clonotype. The rearrangement links TRBV20-1 to TRBJ1-5; no clear D gene. This CDR3 contains 16 residues. Deletions cut 0 bases from V and 5 bases from J, with 17 bases between. From germline, CDR1 is DFQATT and CDR2 SNEGSKA (reference sequence). The CDR3 DNA reads TGCAGTGCTAGAGATCATCGGGGAAGGATCGATCAGCCCCAGCATTTT. Translating it yields CSARDHRGRIDQPQHF.

This clonotype has a count of ten or more. The chain couples TRBV10-3 to TRBJ1-2, with D hard to call. The CDR3 has 16 residues. The V and J ends lost 3 bases and 8 bases respectively, with 22 bases between them. Germline assignment: CDR1 ENHRY and CDR2 SYGVKD. CDR3 DNA: TGTGCCATCAGTGACTTGCCGAGGGCAACTACATACGGCTACACCTTC. Protein product: CAISDLPRATTYGYTF.

This clonotype was recorded at least ten times. The chain links TRBV6-1 to TRBJ1-2; no clear D gene. Trimming left V 3 bases short and J 4 bases short, with 12 bases between. There are 14 residues in the CDR3. Per the germline V gene, CDR1 is MNHNS and CDR2 is SASEGT. DNA for the CDR3: TGTGCCAGCAGTGAGCCGGACGGAATCTATGGCTACACCTTC. Protein product: CASSEPDGIYGYTF.

This clonotype was recorded a few times. The rearrangement uses TRBV3-1 and TRBJ2-1, with D tentatively TRBD1 (5 bases). V lost 5 bases, J lost 0 bases, and 14 bases lay in between. This CDR3 comprises 16 residues. Germline values: CDR1 LGHDT, CDR2 YNNKEL (reference sequence). The CDR3, as DNA: TGTGCCAGCAGCTTTTGGGGCACAAGCTCCTACAATGAGCAGTTCTTC. Translation gives CASSFWGTSSYNEQFF.

At least ten counts were recorded for this clonotype. The V gene is TRBV4-1, the J gene TRBJ2-3, with TRBD2 matching 10 bases. The CDR3 extends over 19 amino acids. Losses at the gene ends were 0 bases for V and 5 bases for J; bases not matched to a gene: 14. Per germline, CDR1 MGHRA and CDR2 YSYEKL. The CDR3, as DNA: TGCGCCAGCAGCCAAGATCGAGTTTCCAGCGGGGGGGCAAAAGATACGCAGTATTTT. Encoded protein: CASSQDRVSSGGAKDTQYF.

This clonotype was seen many times. The gene calls are TRBV27 and TRBJ2-2, with unresolved D. The V and J ends lost 11 bases and 0 bases respectively, with 13 bases between them. Germline CDR1 and CDR2: MNHEY and SMNVEV (reference sequence). This CDR3 comprises 14 residues. The CDR3 is CARDGRANTGELFF. The CDR3 DNA follows: TGTGCCCGCGATGGACGGGCGAACACCGGGGAGCTGTTTTTT.

This clonotype was observed at least ten times. The rearrangement joins TRBV2 to TRBJ1-2, with D tentatively TRBD1 (5 bases). This CDR3 comprises 15 residues. Germline V gives CDR1 SNHLY, CDR2 FYNNEI. V was shortened by 8 bases and J by 0 bases, with 16 bases between the two germline ends. The CDR3 protein is CASGGTSEANYGYTF. The CDR3 bases are TGTGCCAGCGGGGGTACGAGCGAAGCTAACTATGGCTACACCTTC.

This clonotype was found many times. The V and J genes are TRBV6-4 and TRBJ1-5; a possible D gene is TRBD1 (5 bases). The CDR3 is 15 amino acids. Germline lookup yields CDR1 MRHNA and CDR2 SNTAGT. Trimming left V 2 bases short and J 9 bases short, with 17 bases between. The CDR3 loop reads CASSDGQGGIWPQHF. CDR3 nucleotides: TGTGCCAGCAGTGACGGGCAGGGTGGTATCTGGCCCCAGCATTTT.

This clonotype was seen a handful of times. The chain couples TRBV6-1 to TRBJ1-2; D possibly corresponds to TRBD1 (5 bases). The V end lost 7 bases, the J end lost 5 bases, and 11 bases lay between the germline ends. Germline V gives CDR1 MNHNS, CDR2 SASEGT. The CDR3 totals 12 residues. The CDR3 coding sequence is TGTGCCAGCACAGGGACGGAGTATGGCTACACCTTC. Protein product: CASTGTEYGYTF.

The chain employs TRBV6-5 and TRBJ1-1; 12 nucleotides agree with TRBD1. Germline trimming cut 5 bases from V and 4 bases from J; bases unmatched to any gene: 11. The CDR3 totals 17 residues. The germline gives CDR1 MNHEY, CDR2 SVGAGI. CDR3 loop: CASSTPRGQGAGTEAFF. CDR3 DNA: TGTGCCAGCAGTACACCGCGGGGACAGGGGGCCGGCACTGAAGCTTTCTTT.

Points on this clonotype: This clone may be a read error of a much larger clone one base away. The J gene is TRBJ2-5, the V gene TRBV7-2; no reliable D call. The CDR3 spans 18 residues. Germline CDR1 and CDR2: SGHTA and FQGNSA. This CDR3 reads CASCFPSLSFSGVETQYF. The CDR3, as DNA: TGTGCCAGCTGCTTCCCCTCTCTCAGTTTCTCTGGTGTGGAGACCCAGTACTTC.